This T cell receptor beta chain is drawn from a study of shared clonotypes between healthy human individuals. Data came from immunoSEQ multiplex PCR; TCRdb stores just in-frame clones and leaves some out. Of some 1,100,000 clones in the sample, around 78% were seen once. V was clipped by 1 base and J by 5 bases, with 13 bases between them. There are 14 residues in the CDR3. CDR1 is SGHRS and CDR2 is YFSETQ in the germline V gene. The receptor's source is a young man in good health. Some clones in this sample may be carry-over from other donors' samples. Sample: memory CD4+ T cells from PBMCs. Subset reported: CD45RA-negative fraction. The gene calls are TRBV5-1 and TRBJ2-7; tentative D call: TRBD1 (6 bases). In nucleotides, the CDR3 is TGCGCCAGCAGCTTGAGGCAGGGGCAGCACGAGCAGTACTTC. Encoded protein: CASSLRQGQHEQYF.